This T cell receptor beta chain was recorded in a study of blood T cell repertoires in COVID-19. As for the study in general: PBMCs, B-cell-depleted T cells, or T cells were the source of the cDNA or gDNA that made up the material.

Assay: immunoSEQ multiplex PCR; the TCRdb copy retains only in-frame clones and omits some. The table lists about 160,000 clones, approximately 91% of them singletons. Germline-derived CDR1 and CDR2 are SGHNT and YYREEE (reference sequence). The V gene lost 2 bases and the J gene lost 0 bases, with 8 bases spanning the gap. The CDR3 is made up of 14 amino acids. The chain carries TRBV5-4 and TRBJ1-2; TRBD1 is a possible D gene (5 bases). The sequence came from a man between 18 and 35 years old with acute or convalescent COVID-19. The sample taken for sequencing was peripheral blood. The DNA for the CDR3 is TGTGCCAGCAGCTTCGGGACTGCTAACTATGGCTACACCTTC. Translation gives CASSFGTANYGYTF.